Detailed here is one T cell receptor beta chain. Its antigen is still unknown. These data are taken from a study of T-cell memory formation after mild COVID-19. As for the study in general: Clusters of TCRs were largely donor specific.

Notes on the study in general: Shrinking CD4+ clones resided mostly in CM and EM, and CD8+ ones in EMRA. Memory from before infection featured some responding clones, which suggests cross-reactive memory joined.

Germline CDR1 is SGHTA and CDR2 is FQGTGA. The length of the CDR3 is 14 residues. V shed 1 base and J shed 4 bases, with 10 bases lying between them. TCRdb processed the 5' RACE reads anew with MiXCR; each CDR3 protein has one entry. The table lists some 280,000 distinct CDR3 sequences, roughly 15% of them singletons. The rearrangement joins TRBV7-3 to TRBJ1-1, with D perhaps TRBD1 (6 bases). The sequenced sample was PBMCs or a T cell subset sorted from them (not recorded which). The sequence came from a man aged 18 to 30 who had mild COVID-19 (a few samples of this study predate the infection). Cell type and time point are not known. The CDR3 DNA sequence: TGTGCCAGCAGCTTAAACAGGGCGAGCACTGAAGCTTTCTTT. The encoded protein is CASSLNRASTEAFF.